This T cell receptor (beta chain) was identified in a study of cytomegalovirus exposure and HLA in healthy donors. Of note for this clone: The antigen is undetermined.

PCR was performed using 60 Vbeta and 13 Jbeta primers. The table came from immunoSEQ multiplex PCR; TCRdb's copy has only in-frame clones and leaves some out. The sample carries 150,000 to 200,000 clones, approximately 67% recorded once. Per the germline V gene, CDR1 is MNHNY and CDR2 is SVGAGI (reference sequence). The CDR3 runs to 16 residues. Trimming took 6 bases from V and 6 from J; bases not matched to a gene: 13. Findings of the study overall: Association of a missense DCLRE1C variant with TCR beta V- and J-gene trimming was reported in a later analysis.

Material for sequencing was PBMCs. The J gene is TRBJ1-5, the V gene TRBV6-6, with TRBD1 matching 8 bases. The source of this sequence is a woman aged 18-30 years in good health and CMV-seropositive. The CDR3 DNA is TGTGCCAGCAGAAATAGCAGGCCAGGGGGCCTTCAGCCCCAGCATTTT. The encoded protein is CASRNSRPGGLQPQHF.